This T cell receptor beta chain was obtained from a study of blood T cell repertoires in COVID-19. Study-level information: Both acute and convalescent COVID-19 samples were obtained from the United States, Italy and Spain.

Germline V gives CDR1 SGDLS, CDR2 YYNGEE. The V gene end was trimmed by 4 bases and the J gene end by 3 bases; junction bases not matched to a gene: 11. The CDR3 runs 16 residues. In the source study's methods: Researchers report that nucleated cell counts were estimated from reference gene primer amplification. Only in-frame clones appear in the TCRdb table, and some are missing; sequencing was by immunoSEQ multiplex PCR. Clone size and V and J calls were adopted from that table, with D and trimming inferred from the DNA. The table includes roughly 150,000 clones, approximately 91% detected once. Sample: peripheral blood. The rearrangement joins TRBV9 to TRBJ1-2; 8 bases match TRBD1. This TCR was recovered from a man younger than 35 with acute or convalescent COVID-19. CDR3: CASSRGQGARDYGYTF. The CDR3 coding sequence is TGTGCCAGCAGCAGGGGGCAGGGGGCGCGGGACTATGGCTACACCTTC.